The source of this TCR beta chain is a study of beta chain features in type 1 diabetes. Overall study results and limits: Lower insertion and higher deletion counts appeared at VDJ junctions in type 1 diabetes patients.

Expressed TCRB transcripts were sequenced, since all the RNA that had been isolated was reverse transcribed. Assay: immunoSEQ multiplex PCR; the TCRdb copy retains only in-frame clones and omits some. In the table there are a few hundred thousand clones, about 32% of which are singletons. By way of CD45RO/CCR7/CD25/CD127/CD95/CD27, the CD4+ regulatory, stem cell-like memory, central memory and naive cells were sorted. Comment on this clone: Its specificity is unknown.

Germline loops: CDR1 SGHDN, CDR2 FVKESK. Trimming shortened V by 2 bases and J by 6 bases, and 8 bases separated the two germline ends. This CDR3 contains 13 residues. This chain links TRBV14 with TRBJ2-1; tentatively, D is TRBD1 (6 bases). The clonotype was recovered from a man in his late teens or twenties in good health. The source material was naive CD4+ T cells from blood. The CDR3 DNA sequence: TGTGCCAGCAGCCAAAACAGGGTCAATGAGCAGTTCTTC. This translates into CASSQNRVNEQFF.